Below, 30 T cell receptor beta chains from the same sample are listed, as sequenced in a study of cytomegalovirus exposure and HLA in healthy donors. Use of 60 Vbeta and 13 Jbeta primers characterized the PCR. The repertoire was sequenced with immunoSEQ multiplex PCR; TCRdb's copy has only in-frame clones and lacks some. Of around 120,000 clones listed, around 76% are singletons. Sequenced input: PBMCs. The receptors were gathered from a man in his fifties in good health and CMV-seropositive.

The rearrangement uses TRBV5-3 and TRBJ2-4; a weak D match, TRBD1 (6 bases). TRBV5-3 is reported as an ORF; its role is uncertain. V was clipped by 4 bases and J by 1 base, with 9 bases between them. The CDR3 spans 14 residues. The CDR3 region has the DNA TGTGCCAGAAGCAAAGACAGGGCCAAAAACATTCAGTACTTC. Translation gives CARSKDRAKNIQYF.

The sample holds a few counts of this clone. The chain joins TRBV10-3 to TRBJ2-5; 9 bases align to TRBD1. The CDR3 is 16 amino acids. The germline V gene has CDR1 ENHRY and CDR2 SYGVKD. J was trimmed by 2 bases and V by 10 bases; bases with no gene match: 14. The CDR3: CATKLSIGQGQETQYF. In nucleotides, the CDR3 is TGTGCCACCAAGCTGAGTATTGGACAGGGGCAAGAGACCCAGTACTTC.

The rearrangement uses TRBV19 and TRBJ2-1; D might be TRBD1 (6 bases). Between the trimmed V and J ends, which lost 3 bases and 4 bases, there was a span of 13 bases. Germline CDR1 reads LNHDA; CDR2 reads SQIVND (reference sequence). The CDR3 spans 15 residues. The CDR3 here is CASSMDLDSYNEQFF. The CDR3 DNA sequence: TGTGCCAGTAGTATGGACCTGGACAGTTACAATGAGCAGTTCTTC.

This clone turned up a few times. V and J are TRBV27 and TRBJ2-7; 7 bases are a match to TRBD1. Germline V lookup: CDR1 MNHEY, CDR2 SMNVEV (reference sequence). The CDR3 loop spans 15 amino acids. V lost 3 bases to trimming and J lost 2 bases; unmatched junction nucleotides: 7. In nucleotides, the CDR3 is TGTGCCAGCAGTTTGTCCGGGACAGTACCCTACGAGCAGTACTTC. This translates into CASSLSGTVPYEQYF.

The CDR3 DNA sequence: TGTGCCAGCAGTTGGGGGGGGATAGGGGCTTTCTTT. This translates into CASSWGGIGAFF. The chain is built from TRBV27 and TRBJ1-1; TRBD1 is a possible D gene (5 bases). CDR1 and CDR2 from the germline V gene are MNHEY and SMNVEV (reference sequence). V was trimmed by 4 bases and J by 11 bases, leaving 14 bases between them. The CDR3 covers 12 residues.

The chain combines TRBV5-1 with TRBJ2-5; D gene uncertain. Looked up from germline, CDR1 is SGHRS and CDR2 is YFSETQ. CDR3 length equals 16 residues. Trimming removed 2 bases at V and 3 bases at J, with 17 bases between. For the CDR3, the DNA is TGCGCCAGCAGCTTCGGTGGTGGAGTCCTTGAAGAGACCCAGTACTTC. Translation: CASSFGGGVLEETQYF.

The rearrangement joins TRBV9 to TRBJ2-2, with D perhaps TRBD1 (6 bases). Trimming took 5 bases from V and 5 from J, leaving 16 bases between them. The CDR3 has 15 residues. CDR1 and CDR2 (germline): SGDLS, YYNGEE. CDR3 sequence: CASSQLNTGTGELFF. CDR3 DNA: TGTGCCAGCAGTCAACTAAATACAGGGACCGGGGAGCTGTTTTTT.

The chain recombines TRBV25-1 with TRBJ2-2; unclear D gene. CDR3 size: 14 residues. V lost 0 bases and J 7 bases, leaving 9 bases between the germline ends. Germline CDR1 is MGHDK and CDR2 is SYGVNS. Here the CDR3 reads CASSEYIESGELFF. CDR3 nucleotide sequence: TGTGCCAGCAGTGAATATATAGAGAGCGGGGAGCTGTTTTTT.

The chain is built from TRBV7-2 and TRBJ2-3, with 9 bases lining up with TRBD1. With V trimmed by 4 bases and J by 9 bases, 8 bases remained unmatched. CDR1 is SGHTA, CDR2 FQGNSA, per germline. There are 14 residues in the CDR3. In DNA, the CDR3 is TGTGCCAGCAGCTCACCGACAGGGGGAGAAACGCAGTATTTT. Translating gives CASSSPTGGETQYF.

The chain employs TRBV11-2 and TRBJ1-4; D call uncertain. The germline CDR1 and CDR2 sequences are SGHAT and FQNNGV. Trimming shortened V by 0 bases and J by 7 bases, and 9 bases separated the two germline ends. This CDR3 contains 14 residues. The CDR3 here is CASSLEGSGEKLFF. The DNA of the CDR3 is TGTGCCAGCAGCTTAGAGGGTTCGGGTGAAAAACTGTTTTTT.

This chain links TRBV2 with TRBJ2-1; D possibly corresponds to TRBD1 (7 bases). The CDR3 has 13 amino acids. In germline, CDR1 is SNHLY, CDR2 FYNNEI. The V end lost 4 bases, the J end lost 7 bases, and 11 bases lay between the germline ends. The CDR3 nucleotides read TGTGCCAGCAGTGTGGAGGGGGCGAATGAGCAGTTCTTC. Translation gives CASSVEGANEQFF.

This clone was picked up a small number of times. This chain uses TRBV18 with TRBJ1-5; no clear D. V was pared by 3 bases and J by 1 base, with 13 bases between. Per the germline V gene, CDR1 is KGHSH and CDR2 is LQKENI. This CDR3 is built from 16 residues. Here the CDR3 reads CASSPSSVVSNQPQHF. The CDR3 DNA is TGTGCCAGCTCACCCAGTTCCGTCGTAAGCAATCAGCCCCAGCATTTT.

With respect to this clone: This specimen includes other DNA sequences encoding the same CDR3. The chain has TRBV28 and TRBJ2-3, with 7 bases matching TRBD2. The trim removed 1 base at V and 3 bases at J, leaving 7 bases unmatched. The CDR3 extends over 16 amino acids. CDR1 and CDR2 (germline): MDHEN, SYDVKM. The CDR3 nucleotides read TGTGCCAGCAGTTTATCCGGCGGGAGTAGTACAGATACGCAGTATTTT. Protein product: CASSLSGGSSTDTQYF.

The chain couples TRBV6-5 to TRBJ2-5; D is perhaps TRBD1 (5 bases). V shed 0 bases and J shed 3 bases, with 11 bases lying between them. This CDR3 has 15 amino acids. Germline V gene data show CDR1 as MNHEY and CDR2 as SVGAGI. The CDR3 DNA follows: TGTGCCAGCAGTTACTCAAGGGCAGGGAAAGAGACCCAGTACTTC. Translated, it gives CASSYSRAGKETQYF.

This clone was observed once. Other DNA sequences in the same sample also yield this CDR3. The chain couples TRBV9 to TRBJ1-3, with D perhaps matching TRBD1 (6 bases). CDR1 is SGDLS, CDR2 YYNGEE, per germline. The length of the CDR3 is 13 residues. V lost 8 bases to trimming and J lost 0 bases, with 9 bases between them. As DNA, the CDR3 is TGTGCCAGTTCGGACAGCTCTGGAAACACCATATATTTT. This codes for CASSDSSGNTIYF.

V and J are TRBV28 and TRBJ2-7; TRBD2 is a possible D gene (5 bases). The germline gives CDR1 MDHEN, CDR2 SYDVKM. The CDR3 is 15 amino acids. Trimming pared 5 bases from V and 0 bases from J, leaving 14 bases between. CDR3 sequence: CASSHGLLSSYEQYF. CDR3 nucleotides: TGTGCCAGCAGTCATGGACTCCTATCCTCCTACGAGCAGTACTTC.

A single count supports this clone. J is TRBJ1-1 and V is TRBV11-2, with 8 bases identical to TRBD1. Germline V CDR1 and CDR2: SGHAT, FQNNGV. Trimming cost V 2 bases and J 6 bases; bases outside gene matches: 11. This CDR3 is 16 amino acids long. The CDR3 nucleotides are TGTGCCAGCAGCTTAAGAAACAGGGGGAGGGGGGCTGAAGCTTTCTTT. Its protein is CASSLRNRGRGAEAFF.

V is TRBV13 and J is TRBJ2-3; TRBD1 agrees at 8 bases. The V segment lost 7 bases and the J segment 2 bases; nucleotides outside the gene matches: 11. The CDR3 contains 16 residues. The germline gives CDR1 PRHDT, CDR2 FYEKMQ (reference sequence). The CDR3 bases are TGTGCCAGCACCTTCTCTCGGACAGGGTCCACAGATACGCAGTATTTT. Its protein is CASTFSRTGSTDTQYF.

The CDR3 nucleotides are TGTGCCAGCAGCTTAGGAAGCGGGGGGCCCAATGAGCAGTTCTTC. Protein: CASSLGSGGPNEQFF. This sequence joins TRBV11-2 and TRBJ2-1; 9 bases align to TRBD2. The trim removed 1 base at V and 6 bases at J, leaving 4 bases unmatched. The length of the CDR3 is 15 residues. Germline V lookup: CDR1 SGHAT, CDR2 FQNNGV. The full variable domain, with the rest looked up from reference TRBV11-2 and TRBJ2-1, is EAGVAQSPRYKIIEKRQSVAFWCNPISGHATLYWYQQILGQGPKLLIQFQNNGVVDDSQLPKDRFSAERLKGVDSTLKIQPAKLEDSAVYLCASSLGSGGPNEQFFGPGTRLTVL.

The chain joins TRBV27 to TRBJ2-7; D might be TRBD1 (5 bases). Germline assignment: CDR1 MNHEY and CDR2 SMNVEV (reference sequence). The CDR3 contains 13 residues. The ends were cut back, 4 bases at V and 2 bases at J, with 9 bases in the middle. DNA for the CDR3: TGTGCCAGCAGTTCCTCAGGGACCTACGAGCAGTACTTC. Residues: CASSSSGTYEQYF.

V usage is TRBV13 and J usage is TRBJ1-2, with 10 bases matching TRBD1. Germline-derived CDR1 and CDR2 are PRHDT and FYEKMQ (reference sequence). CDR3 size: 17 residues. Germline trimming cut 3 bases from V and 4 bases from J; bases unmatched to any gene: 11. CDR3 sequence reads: CASSFRQGAYSGYGYTF. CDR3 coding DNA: TGTGCCAGCAGCTTTCGACAGGGGGCCTACTCGGGCTATGGCTACACCTTC.

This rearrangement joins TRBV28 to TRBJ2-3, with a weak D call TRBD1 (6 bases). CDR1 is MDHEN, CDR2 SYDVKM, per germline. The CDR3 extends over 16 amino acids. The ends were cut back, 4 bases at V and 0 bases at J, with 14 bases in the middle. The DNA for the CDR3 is TGTGCCAGCAGTTCGACGGGACACCCTAGCACAGATACGCAGTATTTT. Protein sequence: CASSSTGHPSTDTQYF.

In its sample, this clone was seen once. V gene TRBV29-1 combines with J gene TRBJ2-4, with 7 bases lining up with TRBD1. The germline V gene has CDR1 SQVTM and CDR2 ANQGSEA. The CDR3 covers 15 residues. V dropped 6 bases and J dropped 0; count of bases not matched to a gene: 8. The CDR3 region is CSVSQTGTAKNIQYF. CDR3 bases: TGCAGCGTGTCTCAGACAGGGACAGCCAAAAACATTCAGTACTTC.

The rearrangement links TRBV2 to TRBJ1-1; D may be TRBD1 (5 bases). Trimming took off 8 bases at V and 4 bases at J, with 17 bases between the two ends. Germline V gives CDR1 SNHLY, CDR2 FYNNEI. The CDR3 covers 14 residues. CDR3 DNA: TGTGCCAGCGGAATCAGGGAGGGAAGCACTGAAGCTTTCTTT. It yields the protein CASGIREGSTEAFF.

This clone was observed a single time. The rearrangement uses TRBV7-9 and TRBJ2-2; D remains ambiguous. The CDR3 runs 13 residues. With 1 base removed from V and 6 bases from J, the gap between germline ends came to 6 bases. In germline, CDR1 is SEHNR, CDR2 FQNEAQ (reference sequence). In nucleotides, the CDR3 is TGTGCCAGCAGCTTAGTACCAGCCGGGGAGCTGTTTTTT. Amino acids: CASSLVPAGELFF.

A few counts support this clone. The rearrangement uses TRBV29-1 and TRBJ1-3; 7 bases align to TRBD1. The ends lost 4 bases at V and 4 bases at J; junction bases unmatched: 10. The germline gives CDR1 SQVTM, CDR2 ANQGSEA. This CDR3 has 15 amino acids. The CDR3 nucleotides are TGCAGCGTTGTGGACAGGAAAAGATACGGAAACACCATATATTTT. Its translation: CSVVDRKRYGNTIYF.

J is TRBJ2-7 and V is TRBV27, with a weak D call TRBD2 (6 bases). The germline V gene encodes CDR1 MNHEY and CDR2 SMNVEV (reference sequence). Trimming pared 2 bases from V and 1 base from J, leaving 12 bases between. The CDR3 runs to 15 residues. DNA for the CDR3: TGTGCCAGCAGTTTAGGGGGGTATGGGTCCTACGAGCAGTACTTC. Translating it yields CASSLGGYGSYEQYF.

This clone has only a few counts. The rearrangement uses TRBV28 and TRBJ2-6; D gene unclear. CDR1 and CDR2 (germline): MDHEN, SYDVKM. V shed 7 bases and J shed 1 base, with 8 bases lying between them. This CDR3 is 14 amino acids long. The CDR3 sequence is CASTFHSGANVLTF. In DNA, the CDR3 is TGTGCCAGCACTTTCCATTCTGGGGCCAACGTCCTGACTTTC.

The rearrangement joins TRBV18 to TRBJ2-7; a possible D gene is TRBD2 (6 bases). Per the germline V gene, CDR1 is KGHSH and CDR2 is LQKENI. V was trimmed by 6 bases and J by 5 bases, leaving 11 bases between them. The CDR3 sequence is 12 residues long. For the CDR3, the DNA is TGTGCCAGCTCCCCATCGGGAGACGAGCAGTACTTC. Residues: CASSPSGDEQYF.

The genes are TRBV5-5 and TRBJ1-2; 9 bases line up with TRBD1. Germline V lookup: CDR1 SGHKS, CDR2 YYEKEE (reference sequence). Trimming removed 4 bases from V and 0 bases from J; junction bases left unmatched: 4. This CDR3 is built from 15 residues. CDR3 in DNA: TGTGCCAGCAGCGTACAGGGGGCGGCTAACTATGGCTACACCTTC. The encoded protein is CASSVQGAANYGYTF.